These 12 T cell receptor beta chains came from one sample sequenced in a study of control samples from healthy donors and cancer patients. Some clones are missing from TCRdb's copy, which holds only in-frame ones; the method was immunoSEQ multiplex PCR. The table lists 100,000 to 120,000 clones, about 83% of them singletons. The sequenced material came from blood. Receptors were obtained from a woman between 45 and 60 years old in good health.

The CDR3 DNA sequence: TGTGCCAGCTCACCACCGATAGGCGGCACTGAAGCTTTCTTT. Translation gives CASSPPIGGTEAFF. The rearrangement uses TRBV18 and TRBJ1-1; no definite D call. Trimming removed 0 bases from V and 4 bases from J, with 9 bases in between. This CDR3 is built from 14 residues. Germline lookup yields CDR1 KGHSH and CDR2 LQKENI.

V is TRBV19 and J is TRBJ1-2, with TRBD1 identical over 9 bases. The germline V gene has CDR1 LNHDA and CDR2 SQIVND (reference sequence). The J segment lost 8 bases and the V segment lost 4 bases, leaving 11 bases of the junction unmatched. This CDR3 has 15 amino acids. CDR3 loop: CASSTFGTGTRGYTF. The CDR3 DNA sequence: TGTGCCAGTAGTACCTTCGGGACAGGGACGAGGGGCTACACCTTC. Supplemented by reference TRBV19 and TRBJ1-2, the full variable domain reads DGGITQSPKYLFRKEGQNVTLSCEQNLNHDAMYWYRQDPGQGLRLIYYSQIVNDFQKGDIAEGYSVSREKKESFPLTVTSAQKNPTAFYLCASSTFGTGTRGYTFGSGTRLTVV.

This chain links TRBV4-1 with TRBJ1-6; a weak D match, TRBD1 (6 bases). Germline V gene data show CDR1 as MGHRA and CDR2 as YSYEKL. V was trimmed by 6 bases and J by 7 bases, leaving 16 bases between them. The CDR3 length is 15 residues. In DNA, the CDR3 is TGCGCCAGCAGGGATCCGGGACAACTAAATTCACCCCTCCACTTT. Translated, it gives CASRDPGQLNSPLHF.

V is TRBV19 and J is TRBJ1-2; 8 nucleotides line up with TRBD1. V lost 5 bases, J lost 8 bases, and 7 bases stayed unmatched. The CDR3 totals 13 residues. From germline, CDR1 is LNHDA and CDR2 SQIVND (reference sequence). CDR3 in amino acids: CASSSGQGGGYTF. CDR3 coding DNA: TGTGCCAGTAGTTCAGGACAGGGAGGGGGCTACACCTTC.

This chain links TRBV6-7 with TRBJ2-7; weak D call: TRBD1 (6 bases). TRBV6-7 is assigned to the ORF class and has an uncertain function. V lost 11 bases and J lost 6, with 14 bases in between. The length of the CDR3 is 11 residues. In DNA, the CDR3 is TGTGCCGACAACAGGGTTTCCGAGCAGTACTTC. Translating it yields CADNRVSEQYF.

The chain recombines TRBV27 with TRBJ1-5, with TRBD1 matching over 9 bases. The CDR3 totals 17 residues. V shed 4 bases and J 4 bases; nucleotides not matched to a gene: 11. Germline CDR1 reads MNHEY; CDR2 reads SMNVEV (reference sequence). The DNA of the CDR3 is TGTGCCAGCAGTTCTTCCCAGACAGGGGGTGCGAATCAGCCCCAGCATTTT. Amino acids: CASSSSQTGGANQPQHF.

This clone was counted a single time. The chain uses TRBV19 and TRBJ2-7; 8 bases agree with TRBD1. Germline V gives CDR1 LNHDA, CDR2 SQIVND (reference sequence). This CDR3 has 15 amino acids. The junction had 6 bases not matched to a gene; V was cut back by 5 bases and J by 0 bases. As DNA, the CDR3 is TGTGCCAGTAGTCCCCGGGACAGGAGCTCCTACGAGCAGTACTTC. Its protein product is CASSPRDRSSYEQYF.

Remarks on this clone: Other DNA sequences from this sample encode an identical CDR3 as well. J is TRBJ2-5 and V is TRBV7-2; D unresolved. The germline V and J ends were trimmed by 5 bases and 3 bases, with 4 bases remaining between them. This CDR3 comprises 11 residues. Germline CDR1 is SGHTA and CDR2 is FQGNSA. CDR3 sequence reads: CASSTKETQYF. The CDR3 DNA sequence: TGTGCCAGCAGCACGAAAGAGACCCAGTACTTC.

This clone was detected a few times. V is TRBV6-2 or TRBV6-3 and J is TRBJ2-3; D is undetermined. CDR1 and CDR2 (germline): MNHEY, SVGEGT. The length of the CDR3 is 12 residues. The V end lost 1 base, the J end lost 7 bases, and 6 bases lay between the germline ends. In nucleotides, the CDR3 is TGTGCCAGCAGTTACTACTTTTATACGCAGTATTTT. As protein: CASSYYFYTQYF.

Concerning this clone itself: This same CDR3 is encoded by further DNA sequences in the sample. CDR3 bases: TGTGCCAGTGGGAACACCGGGGAGCTGTTTTTT. This gives the protein CASGNTGELFF. The rearrangement uses TRBV19 and TRBJ2-2; D gene unclear. CDR3 length: 11 amino acids. V was shortened by 8 bases and J by 1 base, with 2 bases between the two germline ends. CDR1 and CDR2 from the germline V gene are LNHDA and SQIVND (reference sequence).

This sequence joins TRBV28 and TRBJ2-1; the D is unclear. With 6 bases removed from V and 9 bases from J, the gap between germline ends came to 9 bases. This CDR3 is 11 amino acids long. Germline loops: CDR1 MDHEN, CDR2 SYDVKM. DNA of the CDR3: TGTGCCAGCAGCCCCCTTCGTGAGCAGTTCTTC. Translation gives CASSPLREQFF.

This chain links TRBV5-6 with TRBJ2-1; 8 bases are shared with TRBD1. This CDR3 has 17 amino acids. V lost 1 base and J lost 7; bases outside the gene matches: 13. CDR1 SGHDT and CDR2 YYEEEE come from the germline V gene. CDR3 bases: TGTGCCAGCAGCTTGAATCGCGGACAGGGAATGGATAATGAGCAGTTCTTC. Amino acid sequence: CASSLNRGQGMDNEQFF.